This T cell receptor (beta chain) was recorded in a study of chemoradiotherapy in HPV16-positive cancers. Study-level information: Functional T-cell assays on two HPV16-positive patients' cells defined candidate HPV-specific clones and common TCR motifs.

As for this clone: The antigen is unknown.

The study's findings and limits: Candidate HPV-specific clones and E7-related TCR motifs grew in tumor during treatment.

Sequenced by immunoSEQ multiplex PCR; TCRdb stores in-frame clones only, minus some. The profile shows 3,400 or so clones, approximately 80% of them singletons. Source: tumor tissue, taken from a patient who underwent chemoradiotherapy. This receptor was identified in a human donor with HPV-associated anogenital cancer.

CDR3 residues: CAPGRGWAKNIQYF. The CDR3 DNA follows: TGTGCACCTGGACGGGGATGGGCCAAAAACATTCAGTACTTC. This chain joins TRBV6-7 and TRBJ2-4, with D perhaps TRBD2 (5 bases). TRBV6-7 is annotated as an ORF whose role is uncertain. The CDR3 has 14 residues.